The 27 T cell receptor beta chains below were found in one sample sequenced in a study of blood T cell repertoires in COVID-19. The data were produced by immunoSEQ multiplex PCR, yet TCRdb's version contains in-frame clones alone and is incomplete. The table has over 150,000 clones, about 83% seen once. Sequencing was done on a sample of peripheral blood. The receptors originated from a woman at least 80 years old with COVID-19, enrolled during active disease.

The genes are TRBV11-2 and TRBJ1-2; 9 bases line up with TRBD1. Germline values: CDR1 SGHAT, CDR2 FQNNGV. This CDR3 has 15 amino acids. The trim removed 5 bases at V and 7 bases at J, leaving 11 bases unmatched. CDR3 sequence (DNA): TGTGCCAGCAGCCGACCCGGGACAGGGTTACGTGGCTACACCTTC. This sequence encodes CASSRPGTGLRGYTF.

The chain is built from TRBV5-1 and TRBJ2-2; 8 bases agree with TRBD1. Germline-derived CDR1 and CDR2 are SGHRS and YFSETQ. There are 16 residues in the CDR3. Trimming took 2 bases from V and 1 from J; bases not matched to a gene: 4. CDR3 nucleotide sequence: TGCGCCAGCAGCTTAGGACAGGGTCGGAACACCGGGGAGCTGTTTTTT. Amino acid sequence: CASSLGQGRNTGELFF.

V and J are TRBV30 and TRBJ1-2; 8 bases align to TRBD1. CDR1 and CDR2 from the germline V gene are GTSNPN and SVGIG (reference sequence). The CDR3 runs 14 residues. V shed 0 bases and J 7 bases; nucleotides not matched to a gene: 7. The CDR3, as DNA: TGTGCCTGGAGTGTTCCAGGGGGCGCGGGTGGCTACACCTTC. Its translation: CAWSVPGGAGGYTF.

The chain couples TRBV3-1 (or the pseudogene TRBV3-2) to TRBJ2-5; D call uncertain. The V gene's germline CDR1 is LGHDT and CDR2 YNNKEL (reference sequence). This CDR3 has 13 amino acids. Deletions cut 1 base from V and 4 bases from J, with 7 bases between. The CDR3 protein is CASSQAQRETQYF. CDR3 DNA sequence: TGTGCCAGCAGCCAAGCCCAGCGAGAGACCCAGTACTTC.

The rearrangement links TRBV7-8 to TRBJ1-5, with D possibly matching TRBD1 (5 bases). The CDR3 has 14 amino acids. In germline, CDR1 is SGHVS, CDR2 FQNEAQ. V lost 6 bases and J 0 bases, leaving 9 bases between the germline ends. CDR3 DNA sequence: TGTGCCAGCAGGCCTACAGGTAGCAATCAGCCCCAGCATTTT. This encodes CASRPTGSNQPQHF.

The V gene is TRBV6-6, the J gene TRBJ2-7, with TRBD1 identical over 9 bases. The CDR3 runs 15 residues. The junction had 7 bases not matched to a gene; V was cut back by 4 bases and J by 3 bases. Germline loops: CDR1 MNHNY, CDR2 SVGAGI (reference sequence). This CDR3 is CASSSPGTGIYEQYF. The DNA of the CDR3 is TGTGCCAGCAGTTCCCCCGGGACAGGGATCTACGAGCAGTACTTC.

The CDR3 loop reads CAVVGANTGELFF. Here the CDR3 DNA reads TGTGCGGTGGTCGGAGCGAACACCGGGGAGCTGTTTTTT. V and J are TRBV28 and TRBJ2-2; no definite D call. The CDR3 covers 13 residues. The germline V gene has CDR1 MDHEN and CDR2 SYDVKM.

The chain recombines TRBV5-1 with TRBJ2-3; perhaps TRBD2 as D (6 bases). From germline, CDR1 is SGHRS and CDR2 YFSETQ. Trimming took 4 bases from V and 3 from J, leaving 18 bases between them. CDR3 length: 16 amino acids. CDR3 residues: CASSPDPQRGTDTQYF. The CDR3 coding sequence is TGCGCCAGCAGCCCAGACCCTCAACGGGGGACAGATACGCAGTATTTT.

The chain uses TRBV2 and TRBJ1-2; 7 nucleotides match TRBD1. Germline V gene lookup returns CDR1 SNHLY and CDR2 FYNNEI. The CDR3 has 13 amino acids. The trim removed 4 bases at V and 4 bases at J, leaving 3 bases unmatched. This chain's CDR3 is CASSVQGIYGYTF. The CDR3, as DNA: TGTGCCAGCAGTGTACAGGGGATCTATGGCTACACCTTC.

The chain couples TRBV10-3 to TRBJ1-1; no definite D call. Trimming took off 4 bases at V and 2 bases at J, with 5 bases between the two ends. Germline lookup yields CDR1 ENHRY and CDR2 SYGVKD. The CDR3 totals 12 residues. The CDR3 sequence is CAISGGNTEAFF. The CDR3 DNA sequence: TGTGCCATCAGTGGCGGTAACACTGAAGCTTTCTTT.

J is TRBJ1-6 and V is TRBV2; 7 nucleotides line up with TRBD1. Germline CDR1 SNHLY, CDR2 FYNNEI. The length of the CDR3 is 14 residues. V was clipped by 7 bases and J by 8 bases; unmatched bases: 8. CDR3 sequence: CASKRDRLYSPLHF. In DNA form, the CDR3 reads TGTGCCAGCAAACGGGACAGATTATATTCACCCCTCCACTTT.

V is TRBV10-3 and J is TRBJ2-5; 8 nucleotides line up with TRBD2. Per the germline V gene, CDR1 is ENHRY and CDR2 is SYGVKD. The CDR3 has 13 residues. V lost 9 bases, J lost 5 bases, and 8 bases stayed unmatched. CDR3 residues: CAMTAGEGETQYF. In DNA form, the CDR3 reads TGTGCCATGACAGCGGGAGAGGGTGAGACCCAGTACTTC.

The DNA for the CDR3 is TGTGCCAGTAATAGGGGGCCAACAGATACGCAGTATTTT. Amino acids: CASNRGPTDTQYF. This rearrangement joins TRBV12-3 or TRBV12-4 to TRBJ2-3; 7 nucleotides align to TRBD1. J gave up 3 bases and V 9 bases, and 6 bases lay outside the gene matches. This CDR3 comprises 13 residues.

The genes are TRBV9 and TRBJ2-6; D might be TRBD2 (5 bases). Germline V gene sequence: CDR1 SGDLS, CDR2 YYNGEE. Trimming removed 0 bases at V and 2 bases at J, with 6 bases between. This CDR3 is built from 15 residues. This chain's CDR3 is CASSVDGAGANVLTF. In DNA form, the CDR3 reads TGTGCCAGCAGCGTAGACGGGGCTGGGGCCAACGTCCTGACTTTC.

V gene TRBV7-2 combines with J gene TRBJ2-7; D is possibly TRBD2 (5 bases). There are 18 residues in the CDR3. Trimming left V 5 bases short and J 5 bases short, with 28 bases between. Germline V CDR1 and CDR2: SGHTA, FQGNSA. CDR3 bases: TGTGCCAGCAGCCTCCTGATTTGGGCCCCTAACCTCGGGAACGAGCAGTACTTC. Translated, it gives CASSLLIWAPNLGNEQYF. Full variable domain (outside the CDR3, taken from reference TRBV7-2 and TRBJ2-7): GAGVSQSPSNKVTEKGKDVELRCDPISGHTALYWYRQSLGQGLEFLIYFQGNSAPDKSGLPSDRFSAERTGGSVSTLTIQRTQQEDSAVYLCASSLLIWAPNLGNEQYFGPGTRLTVT.

The V call is TRBV15, the J call TRBJ1-6; TRBD1 agrees at 7 bases. Germline values: CDR1 LNHNV, CDR2 YYDKDF (reference sequence). The trim removed 3 bases at V and 7 bases at J, leaving 3 bases unmatched. The CDR3 extends over 14 amino acids. The DNA of the CDR3 is TGTGCCACCAGCAGTGGGACAGTAAATTCACCCCTCCACTTT. Protein product: CATSSGTVNSPLHF.

The chain links TRBV6-1 to TRBJ1-1, with a weak D call TRBD1 (5 bases). Germline CDR1 reads MNHNS; CDR2 reads SASEGT. Trimming pared 3 bases from V and 7 bases from J, leaving 24 bases between. CDR3 length: 17 amino acids. The CDR3 protein is CASSDARGGLQANEAFF. The CDR3 nucleotides read TGTGCCAGCAGTGATGCCCGGGGAGGGCTACAGGCGAATGAAGCTTTCTTT.

The rearrangement joins TRBV19 to TRBJ2-7; 7 nucleotides agree with TRBD1. J gave up 1 base and V 5 bases, and 5 bases lay outside the gene matches. CDR3 length: 14 residues. Looked up from germline, CDR1 is LNHDA and CDR2 is SQIVND (reference sequence). The CDR3 is CASSAYRGSYEQYF. The DNA for the CDR3 is TGTGCCAGTAGTGCATACAGGGGTTCCTACGAGCAGTACTTC.

The chain joins TRBV19 to TRBJ2-1, with 10 positions matching TRBD2. CDR1 is LNHDA and CDR2 is SQIVND in the germline V gene (reference sequence). The CDR3 sequence is 16 residues long. Trimming cost V 0 bases and J 9 bases; bases outside gene matches: 8. CDR3 in DNA: TGTGCCAGTAGTATAGAGGCTAGCGGGAGAGGCGGTGAGCAGTTCTTC. It yields the protein CASSIEASGRGGEQFF.

The rearrangement joins TRBV28 to TRBJ1-1; 7 bases are a match to TRBD1. The CDR3 has 16 residues. The junction had 10 bases not matched to a gene; V was cut back by 5 bases and J by 1 base. Germline CDR1 MDHEN, CDR2 SYDVKM. The CDR3 loop is CASSTQGKPSNTEAFF. The DNA for the CDR3 is TGTGCCAGCAGTACACAGGGGAAGCCTTCGAACACTGAAGCTTTCTTT.

The chain uses TRBV19 and TRBJ2-7, with 11 positions matching TRBD2. This CDR3 contains 15 residues. Per germline, CDR1 LNHDA and CDR2 SQIVND (reference sequence). V gave up 5 bases and J gave up 5 bases; unmatched junction bases: 8. The CDR3 protein is CASSSPRTSGHEQYF. In DNA form, the CDR3 reads TGTGCCAGTAGTTCCCCCCGGACTAGCGGGCACGAGCAGTACTTC.

The chain carries TRBV27 and TRBJ1-1, with D maybe TRBD1 (5 bases). Deletions cut 3 bases from V and 0 bases from J, with 8 bases between. The CDR3 totals 14 residues. CDR1 and CDR2 from the germline V gene are MNHEY and SMNVEV (reference sequence). The CDR3 nucleotides read TGTGCCAGCAGTTTCTGGGGCATGAACACTGAAGCTTTCTTT. Its translation: CASSFWGMNTEAFF.

V is TRBV10-1 and J is TRBJ2-2; the match to TRBD2 covers 13 bases. The CDR3 runs to 18 residues. Germline V gene lookup returns CDR1 WNHNN and CDR2 SYGVQD (reference sequence). V shed 5 bases and J 1 base; nucleotides not matched to a gene: 7. The CDR3 DNA is TGCGCCAGCAGTCCTGGACTAGCGGGAGTAGGGAACACCGGGGAGCTGTTTTTT. It encodes CASSPGLAGVGNTGELFF.

This rearrangement joins TRBV28 to TRBJ2-6; 9 nucleotides align to TRBD1. Germline CDR1 and CDR2: MDHEN and SYDVKM. Trimming removed 6 bases from V and 2 bases from J; junction bases left unmatched: 11. The CDR3 is 18 amino acids. The CDR3 DNA follows: TGTGCCAGCAGAACCCGGACAGGGGCCCTCCCTGGGGCCAACGTCCTGACTTTC. It translates to CASRTRTGALPGANVLTF.

This clone was seen a few times. V and J are TRBV5-1 and TRBJ1-1; TRBD1 matches at 8 bases. The CDR3 runs to 15 residues. Germline trimming cut 0 bases from V and 4 bases from J; bases unmatched to any gene: 5. Germline V CDR1 and CDR2: SGHRS, YFSETQ. The CDR3 nucleotides read TGCGCCAGCAGCTTGGCCCAGGGGGCGCTCACTGAAGCTTTCTTT. This translates into CASSLAQGALTEAFF. The full variable domain, its missing parts supplied by reference TRBV5-1 and TRBJ1-1, is KAGVTQTPRYLIKTRGQQVTLSCSPISGHRSVSWYQQTPGQGLQFLFEYFSETQRNKGNFPGRFSGRQFSNSRSEMNVSTLELGDSALYLCASSLAQGALTEAFFGQGTRLTVV.

This chain joins TRBV6-5 and TRBJ1-2; 11 nucleotides line up with TRBD1. This CDR3 comprises 15 residues. CDR1 is MNHEY and CDR2 is SVGAGI in the germline V gene. J was trimmed by 3 bases and V by 5 bases; bases with no gene match: 5. CDR3 bases: TGTGCCAGCAGTCCGATGGGACAGGGGGACTATGGCTACACCTTC. It is translated as CASSPMGQGDYGYTF.

The chain uses TRBV6-5 and TRBJ1-1; 9 bases fit TRBD1. V dropped 6 bases and J dropped 6; count of bases not matched to a gene: 5. The CDR3 has 13 residues. In germline, CDR1 is MNHEY, CDR2 SVGAGI. CDR3 amino acids: CASRDTGGPEAFF. CDR3 nucleotide sequence: TGTGCCAGCAGGGACACAGGGGGCCCTGAAGCTTTCTTT.